This T cell receptor (beta chain) was retrieved from a study of T-cell memory formation after mild COVID-19. The CDR3 extends over 11 amino acids. V shed 1 base and J shed 7 bases, with 1 base lying between them. TCRdb reprocessed the 5' RACE reads with MiXCR, giving one entry per CDR3 protein. The sample shows about 400,000 distinct CDR3 sequences, roughly 18% of them seen only once. This clonotype was seen at least ten times. Sequencing was done on a sample of PBMCs or a T cell subset sorted from them (not recorded which). This receptor was taken from a man between 18 and 29 years old who had mild COVID-19 (a few samples of this study predate the infection). Cell type and time point are not known. V usage is TRBV12-3 or TRBV12-4 and J usage is TRBJ1-4, with no clear D. DNA of the CDR3: TGTGCCAGCAGTTTAGGTGAAAAACTGTTTTTT. Translating it yields CASSLGEKLFF.